The 27 T cell receptor beta chains in this list originate from one sample, sequenced in a study of beta chain features in type 1 diabetes. Isolated RNA was reverse transcribed in full, so expressed TCRB transcripts were sequenced. The method was immunoSEQ multiplex PCR; TCRdb's version includes in-frame clones alone and lacks a portion of them. The profile shows 350,000 to 450,000 clones, roughly 15% of them singletons. What was sequenced was naive CD4+ T cells from blood. These receptors were taken from a woman aged 18 to 35 in good health.

This clone appeared a few times. This chain links TRBV9 with TRBJ2-5; 11 bases line up with TRBD2. The CDR3 is made up of 15 amino acids. V lost 4 bases, J lost 5 bases, and 7 bases stayed unmatched. Looked up from germline, CDR1 is SGDLS and CDR2 is YYNGEE. The CDR3 sequence is CASSTRLAGMETQYF. CDR3 nucleotides: TGTGCCAGCAGCACCCGACTAGCGGGAATGGAGACCCAGTACTTC.

This clone appeared a few times. This sequence joins TRBV30 and TRBJ2-7, with 9 bases lining up with TRBD1. The germline gives CDR1 GTSNPN, CDR2 SVGIG (reference sequence). The CDR3 is made up of 11 amino acids. The J segment lost 9 bases and the V segment lost 5 bases, leaving 5 bases of the junction unmatched. The CDR3 DNA sequence: TGTGCCTGGGCGCGGGACAGGGCGCAGTACTTC. Translation: CAWARDRAQYF.

This chain connects TRBV6-6 to TRBJ1-2; 7 nucleotides match TRBD1. Per germline, CDR1 MNHNY and CDR2 SVGAGI (reference sequence). V trimming: 4 bases; J trimming: 6 bases; junction bases outside the gene matches: 14. The CDR3 consists of 16 residues. The CDR3 here is CASSSPRPQGVDGYTF. The DNA of the CDR3 is TGTGCCAGCAGTTCACCTCGACCCCAGGGGGTGGATGGCTACACCTTC.

The table lists this clone with a few counts. This chain uses TRBV4-3 with TRBJ2-7; unclear D gene. V shed 0 bases and J shed 1 base, with 10 bases lying between them. The germline V gene has CDR1 LGHNA and CDR2 YSLEER. This CDR3 is built from 15 residues. CDR3 nucleotides: TGCGCCAGCAGCCAAGAAATGGCGACATCCTACGAGCAGTACTTC. It is translated as CASSQEMATSYEQYF.

This clone was counted between two and nine times. The genes are TRBV7-9 and TRBJ2-1, with a tentative D call TRBD1 (6 bases). There are 17 residues in the CDR3. Trimming removed 1 base at V and 0 bases at J, with 13 bases between. The germline gives CDR1 SEHNR, CDR2 FQNEAQ (reference sequence). The CDR3 DNA reads TGTGCCAGCAGCTTAGTGGGACAACTGAGCTCCTACAATGAGCAGTTCTTC. Encoded protein: CASSLVGQLSSYNEQFF.

The chain uses TRBV5-1 and TRBJ2-7, with TRBD2 identical over 11 bases. CDR3 size: 14 residues. CDR1 is SGHRS and CDR2 is YFSETQ in the germline V gene. Trimming at V came to 4 bases and at J to 3 bases, leaving 3 bases not matched to a gene. CDR3 DNA sequence: TGCGCCAGCAGCATGGGACTAGCGGACTACGAGCAGTACTTC. This translates into CASSMGLADYEQYF.

J is TRBJ2-7 and V is TRBV30; a weak D match, TRBD1 (6 bases). Between the trimmed V and J ends, which lost 6 bases and 1 base, there was a span of 16 bases. The CDR3 contains 14 residues. Germline V CDR1 and CDR2: GTSNPN, SVGIG (reference sequence). Written as DNA, the CDR3 is TGTGCCTGTGTTAGGGGGTTCATTTCCTACGAGCAGTACTTC. It specifies CACVRGFISYEQYF.

V gene TRBV4-2 combines with J gene TRBJ2-3, with TRBD2 matching 7 bases. The V gene end was trimmed by 4 bases and the J gene end by 4 bases; junction bases not matched to a gene: 8. This CDR3 has 15 residues. Looked up from germline, CDR1 is LGHNA and CDR2 is YNFKEQ. The CDR3 DNA follows: TGTGCCAGCAGCCCCAGCGCGGGAGTGCCAGATACGCAGTATTTT. Its translation is CASSPSAGVPDTQYF.

This chain connects TRBV7-9 to TRBJ2-7; D is unresolved. In germline, CDR1 is SEHNR, CDR2 FQNEAQ (reference sequence). The length of the CDR3 is 14 residues. The V gene lost 4 bases and the J gene lost 3 bases, with 13 bases spanning the gap. The CDR3 reads CASSSNRYYYEQYF. Here the CDR3 DNA reads TGTGCCAGCAGCTCCAACAGATATTACTACGAGCAGTACTTC.

A few counts support this clone. Other nucleotide sequences in the sample specify the same CDR3. This chain joins TRBV29-1 and TRBJ1-5, with D possibly matching TRBD1 (5 bases). V gave up 4 bases and J gave up 0 bases, with 7 bases separating them. This CDR3 spans 13 amino acids. Germline assignment: CDR1 SQVTM and CDR2 ANQGSEA. CDR3: CSVARDSNQPQHF. CDR3 in DNA: TGCAGCGTTGCCAGGGATAGCAATCAGCCCCAGCATTTT.

The chain joins TRBV4-1 to TRBJ2-6; TRBD2 agrees at 10 bases. CDR1 and CDR2 from the germline V gene are MGHRA and YSYEKL. The CDR3 runs 18 residues. The J segment lost 2 bases and the V segment lost 4 bases, leaving 8 bases of the junction unmatched. This CDR3 is CASSPRTSGVPGANVLTF. In DNA, the CDR3 is TGCGCCAGCAGCCCCAGGACTAGCGGCGTTCCTGGGGCCAACGTCCTGACTTTC.

The chain has TRBV7-2 and TRBJ1-2; unclear D gene. From germline, CDR1 is SGHTA and CDR2 FQGNSA. V lost 3 bases and J 7 bases, leaving 15 bases between the germline ends. CDR3 size: 14 residues. DNA for the CDR3: TGTGCCAGCAGCTTCTATCGAGCATTCACTGGCTACACCTTC. It translates to CASSFYRAFTGYTF.

This clone has a handful of counts. The chain employs TRBV2 and TRBJ2-7; 7 bases align to TRBD1. The ends lost 3 bases at V and 3 bases at J; junction bases unmatched: 11. CDR1 is SNHLY, CDR2 FYNNEI, per germline. The CDR3 runs to 16 residues. The CDR3 loop reads CASSDLVGQVNYEQYF. CDR3 DNA: TGTGCCAGCAGTGACCTTGTTGGACAGGTAAACTACGAGCAGTACTTC.

The V gene is TRBV4-1, the J gene TRBJ2-5; the match to TRBD2 covers 9 bases. The germline gives CDR1 MGHRA, CDR2 YSYEKL. Trimming took 0 bases from V and 4 from J; bases not matched to a gene: 6. The CDR3 totals 16 residues. In nucleotides, the CDR3 is TGCGCCAGCAGCCAAGATCTAGGTAGCGGGAGAGAGACCCAGTACTTC. Translated: CASSQDLGSGRETQYF.

This chain's CDR3 is CASSPPGGRNEKLFF. In DNA, the CDR3 is TGTGCCAGCAGCCCCCCGGGTGGCCGTAATGAAAAACTGTTTTTT. V and J are TRBV4-2 and TRBJ1-4; D gene uncertain. The CDR3 is made up of 15 amino acids. Germline V gene lookup returns CDR1 LGHNA and CDR2 YNFKEQ. The V gene lost 4 bases and the J gene lost 4 bases, with 13 bases spanning the gap.

V usage is TRBV4-1 and J usage is TRBJ1-5; tentative D call: TRBD1 (5 bases). Trimming cost V 1 base and J 5 bases, with 15 bases left between them. Germline loops: CDR1 MGHRA, CDR2 YSYEKL. This CDR3 has 16 amino acids. CDR3 loop: CASSQGDGRVDQPQHF. The CDR3 region has the DNA TGCGCCAGCAGCCAAGGGGACGGGAGGGTCGATCAGCCCCAGCATTTT.

The chain has TRBV5-4 and TRBJ2-3; D is unresolved. The CDR3 consists of 13 residues. Trimming took 5 bases from V and 0 from J, leaving 7 bases between them. Germline CDR1 is SGHNT and CDR2 is YYREEE (reference sequence). The DNA for the CDR3 is TGTGCCAGCAGTTCTTATAGCACAGATACGCAGTATTTT. Translation gives CASSSYSTDTQYF.

This clone has just a few counts. The chain links TRBV25-1 to TRBJ2-1; 7 bases are a match to TRBD2. Germline V lookup: CDR1 MGHDK, CDR2 SYGVNS. The ends lost 1 base at V and 7 bases at J; junction bases unmatched: 10. The CDR3 runs 16 residues. CDR3 coding DNA: TGTGCCAGCAGTGAATTTGGGGGAGGGTTGGAGAATGAGCAGTTCTTC. Its translation: CASSEFGGGLENEQFF.

This clone was counted only a few times. The chain recombines TRBV30 with TRBJ1-5; D possibly corresponds to TRBD1 (6 bases). The CDR3 spans 13 residues. V lost 5 bases and J 1 base, leaving 9 bases between the germline ends. The V gene's germline CDR1 is GTSNPN and CDR2 SVGIG (reference sequence). This CDR3 reads CAWAGASNQPQHF. The CDR3 DNA is TGTGCCTGGGCGGGGGCGAGCAATCAGCCCCAGCATTTT. Filled out from reference TRBV30 and TRBJ1-5, the complete variable domain reads SQTIHQWPATLVQPVGSPLSLECTVEGTSNPNLYWYRQAAGRGLQLLFYSVGIGQISSEVPQNLSASRPQDRQFILSSKKLLLSDSGFYLCAWAGASNQPQHFGDGTRLSIL.

The chain joins TRBV19 to TRBJ2-5; 7 nucleotides line up with TRBD1. Germline V gene data show CDR1 as LNHDA and CDR2 as SQIVND (reference sequence). This CDR3 has 16 amino acids. With V trimmed by 3 bases and J by 1 base, 8 bases remained unmatched. The CDR3 DNA reads as TGTGCCAGTAGTATTCCCGGGACAGTTCTCCAAGAGACCCAGTACTTC. Protein product: CASSIPGTVLQETQYF.

The chain is built from TRBV25-1 and TRBJ2-5, with TRBD2 identical over 11 bases. The CDR3 length is 15 residues. The V segment lost 5 bases and the J segment 5 bases; nucleotides outside the gene matches: 7. Germline loops: CDR1 MGHDK, CDR2 SYGVNS. The CDR3 DNA reads as TGTGCCAGCAGTAAAATAGCGGGAGGGACGGAGACCCAGTACTTC. Its protein product is CASSKIAGGTETQYF.

The J gene is TRBJ2-5, the V gene TRBV5-4; 7 nucleotides align to TRBD2. The germline gives CDR1 SGHNT, CDR2 YYREEE (reference sequence). Trimming took 1 base from V and 2 from J; bases not matched to a gene: 11. The CDR3 is made up of 17 amino acids. The CDR3 DNA follows: TGTGCCAGCAGCTTGTACGCGGCTAGCGGTCCTCAAGAGACCCAGTACTTC. Residues: CASSLYAASGPQETQYF.

This clone was observed a handful of times. The chain couples TRBV7-8 to TRBJ1-1, with a tentative D call TRBD1 (6 bases). Per germline, CDR1 SGHVS and CDR2 FQNEAQ. Trimming stripped 5 bases from V and 3 bases from J, with 10 bases between. CDR3 length equals 13 residues. The CDR3, as DNA: TGTGCCAGCAGCCCGACAGGCTACACTGAAGCTTTCTTT. Residues: CASSPTGYTEAFF.

The CDR3, as DNA: TGTGCCAGCAGTTACAGCAGGGGTTCTGCCTATGGCTACACCTTC. Its protein is CASSYSRGSAYGYTF. This chain joins TRBV6-5 and TRBJ1-2; tentative D call: TRBD1 (6 bases). Germline CDR1 is MNHEY and CDR2 is SVGAGI. V lost 2 bases and J 4 bases, leaving 14 bases between the germline ends. This CDR3 has 15 amino acids.

The chain employs TRBV7-6 and TRBJ1-2, with 10 bases fitting TRBD1. Germline assignment: CDR1 SGHVS and CDR2 FNYEAQ. Unmatched junction bases numbered 6, after V lost 4 bases and J lost 7 bases. CDR3 length equals 14 residues. CDR3 sequence: CASSWGDRGSGYTF. The CDR3 region has the DNA TGTGCCAGCAGCTGGGGGGACAGGGGCAGTGGCTACACCTTC.

The rearrangement joins TRBV4-2 to TRBJ2-7; 7 bases line up with TRBD2. After removal of 4 bases from V and 0 bases from J, the junction contained 15 bases not matched to a gene. Germline V gives CDR1 LGHNA, CDR2 YNFKEQ. CDR3 length equals 18 residues. In DNA, the CDR3 is TGTGCCAGCAGCCGAGAGGGAGGGTCGGGGCTAAGCTCCTACGAGCAGTACTTC. This codes for CASSREGGSGLSSYEQYF.

The V and J genes are TRBV5-1 and TRBJ2-1, with 7 nucleotides matching TRBD2. Germline V gene sequence: CDR1 SGHRS, CDR2 YFSETQ. CDR3 length: 16 residues. J gave up 0 bases and V 4 bases, and 7 bases lay outside the gene matches. Here the CDR3 reads CASSLIGGSSYNEQFF. DNA for the CDR3: TGCGCCAGCAGCCTGATCGGGGGGAGCTCCTACAATGAGCAGTTCTTC.